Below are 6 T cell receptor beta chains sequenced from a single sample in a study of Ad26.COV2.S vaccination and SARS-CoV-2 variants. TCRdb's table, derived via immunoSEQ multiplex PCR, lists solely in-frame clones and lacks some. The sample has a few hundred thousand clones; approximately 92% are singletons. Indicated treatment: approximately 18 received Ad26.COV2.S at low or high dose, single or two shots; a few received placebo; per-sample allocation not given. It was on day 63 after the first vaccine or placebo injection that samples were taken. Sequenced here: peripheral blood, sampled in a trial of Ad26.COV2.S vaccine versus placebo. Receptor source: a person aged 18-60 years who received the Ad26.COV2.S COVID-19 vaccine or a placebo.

CDR3 sequence: CATSRGLAASTDTQYF. The CDR3, as DNA: TGTGCCACCAGCAGAGGGCTAGCGGCTAGCACAGATACGCAGTATTTT. The chain employs TRBV15 and TRBJ2-3; TRBD2 agrees at 7 bases. This CDR3 is 16 amino acids long. Looked up from germline, CDR1 is LNHNV and CDR2 is YYDKDF (reference sequence). After removal of 1 base from V and 0 bases from J, the junction contained 4 bases not matched to a gene. The full variable domain, with the rest looked up from reference TRBV15 and TRBJ2-3, is DAMVIQNPRYQVTQFGKPVTLSCSQTLNHNVMYWYQQKSSQAPKLLFHYYDKDFNNEADTPDNFQSRRPNTSFCFLDIRSPGLGDTAMYLCATSRGLAASTDTQYFGPGTRLTVL.

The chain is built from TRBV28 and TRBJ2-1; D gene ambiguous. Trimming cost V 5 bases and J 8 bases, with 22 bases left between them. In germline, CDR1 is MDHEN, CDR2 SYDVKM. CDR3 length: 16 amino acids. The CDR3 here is CASSPPGRSLGDEQFF. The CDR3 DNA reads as TGTGCCAGCAGTCCCCCCGGGCGGTCCCTAGGCGATGAGCAGTTCTTC.

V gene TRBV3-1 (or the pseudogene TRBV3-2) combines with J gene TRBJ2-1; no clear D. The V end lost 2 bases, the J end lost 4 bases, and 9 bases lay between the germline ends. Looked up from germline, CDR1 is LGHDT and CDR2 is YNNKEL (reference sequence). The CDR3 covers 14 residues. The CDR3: CASSQSTRYNEQFF. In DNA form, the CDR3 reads TGTGCCAGCAGCCAATCGACCCGATACAATGAGCAGTTCTTC.

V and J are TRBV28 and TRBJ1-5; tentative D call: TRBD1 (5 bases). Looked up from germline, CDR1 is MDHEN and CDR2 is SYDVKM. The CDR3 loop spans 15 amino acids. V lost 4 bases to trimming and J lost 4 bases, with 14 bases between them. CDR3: CASSSIQGSNQPQHF. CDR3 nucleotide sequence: TGTGCCAGCAGTTCCATTCAGGGATCGAATCAGCCCCAGCATTTT.

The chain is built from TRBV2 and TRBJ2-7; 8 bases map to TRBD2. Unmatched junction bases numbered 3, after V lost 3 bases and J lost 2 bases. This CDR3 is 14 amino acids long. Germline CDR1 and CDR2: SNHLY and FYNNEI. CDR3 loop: CASSDHGRAYEQYF. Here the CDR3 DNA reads TGTGCCAGCAGTGACCACGGGAGGGCCTACGAGCAGTACTTC.

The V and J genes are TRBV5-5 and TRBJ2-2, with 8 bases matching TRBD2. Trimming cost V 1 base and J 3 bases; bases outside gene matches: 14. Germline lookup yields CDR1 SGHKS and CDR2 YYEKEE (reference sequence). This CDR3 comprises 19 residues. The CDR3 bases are TGTGCCAGCAGCTTGTCGGGGAGGAGGCGGGAGGTCGACACCGGGGAGCTGTTTTTT. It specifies CASSLSGRRREVDTGELFF. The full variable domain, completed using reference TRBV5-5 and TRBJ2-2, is DAGVTQSPTHLIKTRGQQVTLRCSPISGHKSVSWYQQVLGQGPQFIFQYYEKEERGRGNFPDRFSARQFPNYSSELNVNALLLGDSALYLCASSLSGRRREVDTGELFFGEGSRLTVL.